This T cell receptor beta chain was obtained from a study of T cell changes during pregnancy in multiple sclerosis. This CDR3 spans 16 amino acids. V lost 6 bases and J 0 bases, leaving 15 bases between the germline ends. Germline CDR1 is MNHEY and CDR2 is SMNVEV (reference sequence). Clones were sequenced by immunoSEQ multiplex PCR, and TCRdb holds only the in-frame ones, with some missing. This table holds about 97,000 clones, about 91% found once. This TCR derives from a female donor with multiple sclerosis, enrolled in a pregnancy study. The rearrangement uses TRBV27 and TRBJ1-5; D perhaps matches TRBD1 (6 bases). This material consisted of peripheral blood, taken in the second trimester of pregnancy. The CDR3 DNA reads TGTGCCAGCAGCAGAACAGGGACCCATAGCAATCAGCCCCAGCATTTT. Protein sequence: CASSRTGTHSNQPQHF.